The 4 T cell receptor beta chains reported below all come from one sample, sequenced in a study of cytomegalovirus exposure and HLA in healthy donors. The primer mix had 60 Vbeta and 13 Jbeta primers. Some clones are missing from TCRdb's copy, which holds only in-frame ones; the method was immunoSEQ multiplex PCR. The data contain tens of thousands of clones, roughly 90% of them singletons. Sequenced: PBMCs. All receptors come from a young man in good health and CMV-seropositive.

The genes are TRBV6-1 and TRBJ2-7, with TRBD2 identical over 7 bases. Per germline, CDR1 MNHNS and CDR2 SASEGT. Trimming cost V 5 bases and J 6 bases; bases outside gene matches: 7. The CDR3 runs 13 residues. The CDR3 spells CASSPGGSAEQYF. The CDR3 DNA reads TGTGCCAGCAGTCCCGGGGGGAGTGCCGAGCAGTACTTC.

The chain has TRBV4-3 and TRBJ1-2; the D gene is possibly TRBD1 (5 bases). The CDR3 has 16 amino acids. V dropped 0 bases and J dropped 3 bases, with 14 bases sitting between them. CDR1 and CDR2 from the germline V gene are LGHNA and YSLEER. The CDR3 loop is CASSQENGGRYYGYTF. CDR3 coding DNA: TGCGCCAGCAGCCAAGAAAACGGGGGAAGGTACTATGGCTACACCTTC.

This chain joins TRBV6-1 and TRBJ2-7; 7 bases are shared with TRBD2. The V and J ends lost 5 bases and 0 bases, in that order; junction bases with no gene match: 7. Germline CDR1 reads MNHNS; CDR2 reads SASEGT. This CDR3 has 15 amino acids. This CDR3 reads CASSSPSGISYEQYF. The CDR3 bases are TGTGCCAGCAGTTCCCCCAGCGGGATCTCCTACGAGCAGTACTTC.

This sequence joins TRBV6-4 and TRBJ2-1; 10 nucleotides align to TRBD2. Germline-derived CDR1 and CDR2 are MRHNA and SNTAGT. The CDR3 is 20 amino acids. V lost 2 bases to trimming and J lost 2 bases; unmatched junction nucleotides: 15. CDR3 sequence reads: CASSDPSRLAGGMPYNEQFF. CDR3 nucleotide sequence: TGTGCCAGCAGTGACCCCTCAAGACTAGCGGGCGGCATGCCCTACAATGAGCAGTTCTTC.